This T cell receptor beta chain was obtained from a study of control samples from healthy donors and cancer patients. The CDR3 consists of 15 residues. After removal of 6 bases from V and 3 bases from J, the junction contained 3 bases not matched to a gene. The germline CDR1 and CDR2 sequences are LNHDA and SQIVND (reference sequence). The table came from immunoSEQ multiplex PCR; TCRdb's copy has only in-frame clones and leaves some out. The data contain approximately 60,000 clones, 65% to 90% of them seen just once; the ten biggest clones take up about 5%. This chain uses TRBV19 with TRBJ2-7, with 15 bases that match TRBD2. The source of this sequence is a man between 40 and 49 years old in good health. Material: blood. CDR3 amino acids: CASSQGLAGGYEQYF. In DNA form, the CDR3 reads TGTGCCAGTAGCCAGGGACTAGCGGGAGGCTACGAGCAGTACTTC.